This entry lists 29 T cell receptor beta chains sequenced from one sample in a study of cytomegalovirus exposure and HLA in healthy donors. The PCR had 60 Vbeta and 13 Jbeta primers. Generated by immunoSEQ multiplex PCR, the TCRdb table keeps only in-frame clones and is missing some. The repertoire holds under 150,000 clones, with about 79% as singletons. What was sequenced was PBMCs. These receptors came from a man aged 18 to 29 in good health and CMV-seronegative.

J is TRBJ2-5 and V is TRBV27, with a weak D call TRBD2 (6 bases). The J call may be in error: the DNA end matches TRBJ2-7 better. The CDR3 runs to 17 residues. CDR1 and CDR2 from the germline V gene are MNHEY and SMNVEV (reference sequence). Here the CDR3 reads CASSFLRNREISYEQYF. The CDR3, as DNA: TGTGCCAGCAGTTTCCTTAGGAATCGGGAGATCTCCTACGAGCAGTACTTC.

J is TRBJ2-5 and V is TRBV9; TRBD2 agrees at 10 bases. Germline V gene lookup returns CDR1 SGDLS and CDR2 YYNGEE. V gave up 3 bases and J gave up 3 bases; unmatched junction bases: 8. The CDR3 runs 16 residues. The CDR3 sequence is CASSEGLAPVKETQYF. The CDR3 nucleotides read TGTGCCAGCAGCGAGGGACTAGCGCCAGTGAAAGAGACCCAGTACTTC.

This sequence joins TRBV11-2 and TRBJ2-7; 9 bases align to TRBD1. Germline V lookup: CDR1 SGHAT, CDR2 FQNNGV. V shed 7 bases, J shed 2 bases, and the junction held 6 bases outside the gene matches. This CDR3 spans 14 amino acids. CDR3 DNA: TGTGCCAGCAACTGGGGACAGGGACCCTACGAGCAGTACTTC. Translated, it gives CASNWGQGPYEQYF. Full variable domain (missing parts from reference TRBV11-2 and TRBJ2-7): EAGVAQSPRYKIIEKRQSVAFWCNPISGHATLYWYQQILGQGPKLLIQFQNNGVVDDSQLPKDRFSAERLKGVDSTLKIQPAKLEDSAVYLCASNWGQGPYEQYFGPGTRLTVT.

The chain carries TRBV11-2 and TRBJ2-4; maybe TRBD2 (5 bases). Germline V gene lookup returns CDR1 SGHAT and CDR2 FQNNGV. Trimming shortened V by 2 bases and J by 9 bases, and 8 bases separated the two germline ends. There are 12 residues in the CDR3. CDR3 in DNA: TGTGCCAGCAGCTTACATGAGGGCATTCAGTACTTC. This encodes CASSLHEGIQYF.

The chain joins TRBV12-5 to TRBJ1-5, with D uncertain. V lost 1 base and J lost 8, with 12 bases in between. This CDR3 comprises 14 residues. Germline V CDR1 and CDR2: LGHNT, FRNRAP. CDR3 protein: CASGLGLTFEPQHF. CDR3 DNA sequence: TGTGCTAGTGGTTTGGGACTAACGTTTGAGCCCCAGCATTTT. The entire variable domain, with the rest obtained from reference TRBV12-5 and TRBJ1-5, is as follows: DARVTQTPRHKVTEMGQEVTMRCQPILGHNTVFWYRQTMMQGLELLAYFRNRAPLDDSGMPKDRFSAEMPDATLATLKIQPSEPRDSAVYFCASGLGLTFEPQHFGDGTRLSIL.

This chain joins TRBV19 and TRBJ1-1; D is perhaps TRBD1 (6 bases). The CDR3 runs to 14 residues. Looked up from germline, CDR1 is LNHDA and CDR2 is SQIVND (reference sequence). Between the trimmed V and J ends, which lost 5 bases and 6 bases, there was a span of 16 bases. CDR3 in DNA: TGTGCCAGTAGTCCCGGGACAAGACTCGCTGAAGCTTTCTTT. It is translated as CASSPGTRLAEAFF.

The rearrangement joins TRBV5-5 to TRBJ1-1; D gene uncertain. From germline, CDR1 is SGHKS and CDR2 YYEKEE (reference sequence). V was trimmed by 1 base and J by 0 bases, leaving 10 bases between them. The CDR3 sequence is 15 residues long. The CDR3 protein is CASSLRQVMNTEAFF. The CDR3 nucleotides are TGTGCCAGCAGCTTGAGGCAGGTTATGAACACTGAAGCTTTCTTT.

The V gene is TRBV9, the J gene TRBJ2-2; D perhaps matches TRBD1 (6 bases). The ends were cut back, 0 bases at V and 6 bases at J, with 12 bases in the middle. The CDR3 runs to 15 residues. Germline CDR1 SGDLS, CDR2 YYNGEE. This chain's CDR3 is CASSVGRQAAGELFF. Here the CDR3 DNA reads TGTGCCAGCAGCGTAGGTAGACAGGCCGCCGGGGAGCTGTTTTTT. The complete variable domain, with remaining parts taken from reference TRBV9 and TRBJ2-2, reads DSGVTQTPKHLITATGQRVTLRCSPRSGDLSVYWYQQSLDQGLQFLIQYYNGEERAKGNILERFSAQQFPDLHSELNLSSLELGDSALYFCASSVGRQAAGELFFGEGSRLTVL.

V is TRBV19 and J is TRBJ2-6; 8 bases match TRBD1. Per the germline V gene, CDR1 is LNHDA and CDR2 is SQIVND (reference sequence). V trimming: 3 bases; J trimming: 0 bases; junction bases outside the gene matches: 16. CDR3 length: 21 residues. The chain's CDR3 is CASSIFGSRGLTFSGANVLTF. The CDR3 DNA follows: TGTGCCAGTAGTATTTTCGGGAGCAGGGGGCTAACCTTCTCTGGGGCCAACGTCCTGACTTTC. The full variable domain, with the rest looked up from reference TRBV19 and TRBJ2-6, is DGGITQSPKYLFRKEGQNVTLSCEQNLNHDAMYWYRQDPGQGLRLIYYSQIVNDFQKGDIAEGYSVSREKKESFPLTVTSAQKNPTAFYLCASSIFGSRGLTFSGANVLTFGAGSRLTVL.

V gene TRBV2 combines with J gene TRBJ1-6; 8 bases are shared with TRBD1. CDR1 and CDR2 from the germline V gene are SNHLY and FYNNEI. The CDR3 covers 15 residues. V dropped 4 bases and J dropped 5; count of bases not matched to a gene: 4. The CDR3 DNA reads as TGTGCCAGCAGTGTACAGGGGGGGAATAATTCACCCCTCCACTTT. As protein: CASSVQGGNNSPLHF.

In its sample, this clone was seen once. The chain has TRBV4-1 and TRBJ2-1, with D perhaps TRBD1 (5 bases). CDR1 and CDR2 from the germline V gene are MGHRA and YSYEKL. The V end was cut by 0 bases, the J end by 4 bases, with 10 bases between. This CDR3 contains 15 residues. The CDR3 reads CASSQDPQGYNEQFF. In DNA, the CDR3 is TGCGCCAGCAGCCAAGATCCCCAGGGTTACAATGAGCAGTTCTTC.

This chain connects TRBV7-2 to TRBJ2-4, with D possibly matching TRBD1 (6 bases). The germline V and J ends were trimmed by 2 bases and 0 bases, with 11 bases remaining between them. This CDR3 contains 16 residues. Germline CDR1 reads SGHTA; CDR2 reads FQGNSA. The CDR3 loop is CASSLSGVLAKNIQYF. The CDR3 DNA is TGTGCCAGCAGCTTATCAGGGGTTCTAGCCAAAAACATTCAGTACTTC.

The chain carries TRBV21-1 and TRBJ2-7; TRBD1 reflects the table's D call only, with no check against the DNA. TRBV21-1 is a known pseudogene. This CDR3 contains 14 residues. As DNA, the CDR3 is TGTGCCAGCAGCAAACAGGTTGGCCTCTACGAGCAGTACTTC. It specifies CASSKQVGLYEQYF.

The chain combines TRBV2 with TRBJ2-5; 7 bases match TRBD1. The trim removed 7 bases at V and 2 bases at J, leaving 7 bases unmatched. The CDR3 sequence is 14 residues long. From germline, CDR1 is SNHLY and CDR2 FYNNEI. CDR3 sequence (DNA): TGTGCCAGCAATCGGGACAGCGATCAAGAGACCCAGTACTTC. It codes for CASNRDSDQETQYF.

This rearrangement joins TRBV21-1 to TRBJ2-2; the D call in the table, TRBD2, was not verified against the DNA. TRBV21-1 is noted as a pseudogene. The CDR3 extends over 21 amino acids. This CDR3 reads CASSKEVIATSGRPNTGELFF. CDR3 nucleotides: TGTGCCAGCAGCAAAGAGGTAATAGCGACTAGCGGGAGACCGAACACCGGGGAGCTGTTTTTT.

The V and J genes are TRBV4-3 and TRBJ2-1, with 9 bases aligning to TRBD1. Looked up from germline, CDR1 is LGHNA and CDR2 is YSLEER. V was clipped by 6 bases and J by 7 bases; unmatched bases: 10. CDR3 length: 15 residues. The CDR3 loop reads CASSPGTGTLNEQFF. The DNA of the CDR3 is TGCGCCAGCAGTCCGGGGACAGGGACCCTGAATGAGCAGTTCTTC.

This clone was counted only a few times. J is TRBJ1-1 and V is TRBV28; D is unclear. From germline, CDR1 is MDHEN and CDR2 SYDVKM. Deletions cut 3 bases from V and 1 base from J, with 6 bases between. This CDR3 spans 13 amino acids. The CDR3 DNA is TGTGCCAGCAGTTTTCGGGGGAACACTGAAGCTTTCTTT. Its translation: CASSFRGNTEAFF.

The genes are TRBV19 and TRBJ1-1, with 8 bases that match TRBD1. The V segment lost 2 bases and the J segment 0 bases; nucleotides outside the gene matches: 8. The CDR3 totals 17 residues. The germline CDR1 and CDR2 sequences are LNHDA and SQIVND (reference sequence). CDR3 protein: CASSINGPGGMNTEAFF. In DNA form, the CDR3 reads TGTGCCAGTAGTATAAACGGGCCAGGGGGCATGAACACTGAAGCTTTCTTT.

The chain recombines TRBV9 with TRBJ2-1; D gene uncertain. In germline, CDR1 is SGDLS, CDR2 YYNGEE. The CDR3 consists of 11 residues. Trimming shortened V by 3 bases and J by 5 bases, and 3 bases separated the two germline ends. For the CDR3, the DNA is TGTGCCAGCAGCGCAGACAATGAGCAGTTCTTC. Its translation: CASSADNEQFF.

In the case of this clone: This likely comes from a read error, as the CDR3 has no conserved phenylalanine or tryptophan at its end. The chain recombines TRBV28 with TRBJ1-1; TRBD1 matches 9 bases. V was pared by 1 base and J by 5 bases, with 5 bases of the junction left unmatched. CDR1 and CDR2 from the germline V gene are MDHEN and SYDVKM. The CDR3 runs 15 residues. The CDR3 protein is CASSLSHRGRTEAFS. The CDR3 coding sequence is TGTGCCAGCAGTTTATCACACAGGGGGCGGACTGAAGCTTTCTCT.

This chain links TRBV30 with TRBJ1-4, with 11 nucleotides matching TRBD1. The CDR3 contains 15 residues. J was trimmed by 5 bases and V by 2 bases; bases with no gene match: 4. From germline, CDR1 is GTSNPN and CDR2 SVGIG (reference sequence). CDR3 bases: TGTGCCTGGAGTCCTGGACAGGGGGCAAATGAAAAACTGTTTTTT. Amino acid sequence: CAWSPGQGANEKLFF.

The sample holds a few counts of this clone. The chain joins TRBV19 to TRBJ2-7; D is ambiguous. Trimming took off 5 bases at V and 1 base at J, with 12 bases between the two ends. The CDR3 length is 14 residues. Germline V gene data show CDR1 as LNHDA and CDR2 as SQIVND (reference sequence). CDR3 sequence: CASSVDSASYEQYV. CDR3 nucleotides: TGTGCCAGTAGTGTCGACTCGGCGTCCTACGAGCAGTACGTC.

The chain carries TRBV13 and TRBJ2-3; no definite D call. Germline CDR1 and CDR2: PRHDT and FYEKMQ (reference sequence). Trimming removed 3 bases from V and 5 bases from J, with 6 bases in between. The CDR3 consists of 12 residues. The DNA of the CDR3 is TGTGCCAGCAGCTTCGGTGGAGATACGCAGTATTTT. As protein: CASSFGGDTQYF.

The chain employs TRBV7-2 and TRBJ2-1, with 8 positions matching TRBD2. The CDR3 is 18 amino acids. Looked up from germline, CDR1 is SGHTA and CDR2 is FQGNSA. V shed 5 bases and J 9 bases; nucleotides not matched to a gene: 21. The CDR3 region has the DNA TGTGCCAGCAGCCGAATAGCGGGAACCCCCAGAAGTCAGGGTGAGCAGTTCTTC. The encoded protein is CASSRIAGTPRSQGEQFF.

The V gene is TRBV28, the J gene TRBJ2-1; tentative D call: TRBD1 (6 bases). V gave up 5 bases and J gave up 2 bases, with 13 bases separating them. The germline V gene has CDR1 MDHEN and CDR2 SYDVKM. The CDR3 sequence is 15 residues long. The CDR3 region has the DNA TGTGCCAGCAGTGGTACCGGGACACCCTACAATGAGCAGTTCTTC. Protein sequence: CASSGTGTPYNEQFF.

The chain is built from TRBV7-9 and TRBJ1-5; D is undetermined. Trimming removed 1 base from V and 4 bases from J, with 8 bases in between. CDR3 length: 14 residues. In germline, CDR1 is SEHNR, CDR2 FQNEAQ (reference sequence). The CDR3 spells CASSLERENQPQHF. The CDR3 nucleotides are TGTGCCAGCAGCTTAGAACGGGAAAATCAGCCCCAGCATTTT.

The rearrangement uses TRBV14 and TRBJ2-5; 11 bases agree with TRBD1. The assigned J gene may be wrong: the sequence end matches TRBJ2-7 better. CDR3 length equals 16 residues. From germline, CDR1 is SGHDN and CDR2 FVKESK. The CDR3 is CASSPFPGQGGYEQYF. CDR3 bases: TGTGCCAGCAGCCCCTTCCCGGGACAGGGGGGATACGAGCAGTACTTC.

Only a few counts were recorded for this clone. V usage is TRBV7-6 and J usage is TRBJ1-6; D may be TRBD1 (5 bases). Trimming pared 5 bases from V and 8 bases from J, leaving 13 bases between. The CDR3 sequence is 14 residues long. The germline V gene encodes CDR1 SGHVS and CDR2 FNYEAQ. In DNA, the CDR3 is TGTGCCAGCAGCGTCAGGGCCAGGGATTCACCCCTCCACTTT. Encoded protein: CASSVRARDSPLHF.

This chain links TRBV30 with TRBJ2-7, with TRBD2 matching 10 bases. There are 15 residues in the CDR3. V lost 0 bases and J lost 7; bases outside the gene matches: 9. From germline, CDR1 is GTSNPN and CDR2 SVGIG (reference sequence). CDR3 in amino acids: CAWSVQASGSREQYV. CDR3 in DNA: TGTGCCTGGAGTGTACAGGCTAGCGGGAGCCGGGAGCAGTACGTC.